One and the same sample provided the 30 T cell receptor beta chains below, sequenced in a study of blood T cell repertoires in COVID-19. Sequencing used immunoSEQ multiplex PCR; TCRdb keeps in-frame clones, though not all of them. This sample has around 250,000 clones, with around four fifths found just once. Source material: peripheral blood. These receptors came from an elderly man with acute or convalescent COVID-19.

The chain recombines TRBV28 with TRBJ2-6; D might be TRBD2 (6 bases). Germline CDR1 MDHEN, CDR2 SYDVKM. V was pared by 4 bases and J by 3 bases, with 7 bases between. This CDR3 spans 14 amino acids. The CDR3 coding sequence is TGTGCCAGCAGTTCCGGGGGTGGGGCCAACGTCCTGACTTTC. Protein sequence: CASSSGGGANVLTF.

V and J are TRBV27 and TRBJ2-6, with D uncertain. V lost 3 bases to trimming and J lost 0 bases, with 6 bases between them. This CDR3 comprises 15 residues. Germline V gene lookup returns CDR1 MNHEY and CDR2 SMNVEV (reference sequence). The CDR3 DNA is TGTGCCAGCAGTTTTTGGGCCTCTGGGGCCAACGTCCTGACTTTC. Translation gives CASSFWASGANVLTF.

This clone has only one observation. V and J are TRBV27 and TRBJ2-7; 8 bases match TRBD2. The V gene's germline CDR1 is MNHEY and CDR2 SMNVEV (reference sequence). J lost 1 base, V lost 0 bases, and 2 bases had no gene match. The CDR3 spans 15 residues. The DNA of the CDR3 is TGTGCCAGCAGTTTATCTGGCGGGGGGTCCTACGAGCAGTACTTC. Translation: CASSLSGGGSYEQYF.

The rearrangement links TRBV4-1 to TRBJ2-7, with D perhaps TRBD1 (6 bases). Trimming pared 4 bases from V and 8 bases from J, leaving 21 bases between. The CDR3 is 15 amino acids. Per germline, CDR1 MGHRA and CDR2 YSYEKL. CDR3 DNA sequence: TGCGCCAGCAGCCCGGGTGACAGGTGGACCTCGCAGCAGTACTTC. It yields the protein CASSPGDRWTSQQYF.

The genes are TRBV6-5 and TRBJ2-1; no definite D call. Trimming shortened V by 6 bases and J by 7 bases, and 13 bases separated the two germline ends. This CDR3 is 13 amino acids long. Germline assignment: CDR1 MNHEY and CDR2 SVGAGI. The CDR3 reads CASRPGTRNEQFF. DNA of the CDR3: TGTGCCAGCAGACCAGGTACCCGGAATGAGCAGTTCTTC.

This chain connects TRBV30 to TRBJ1-4, with D hard to call. The CDR3 consists of 15 residues. The germline V and J ends were trimmed by 0 bases and 8 bases, with 16 bases remaining between them. Per the germline V gene, CDR1 is GTSNPN and CDR2 is SVGIG (reference sequence). CDR3 DNA: TGTGCCTGGAGTGTACGAGTAGCCGTTCGAGAAAAACTGTTTTTT. Its translation: CAWSVRVAVREKLFF.

This clone has just a few counts. The chain couples TRBV28 to TRBJ1-5, with D unresolved. V lost 6 bases to trimming and J lost 7 bases, with 16 bases between them. Germline CDR1 MDHEN, CDR2 SYDVKM. The CDR3 is made up of 14 amino acids. CDR3: CASSHLLREQPQHF. The DNA of the CDR3 is TGTGCCAGCAGCCACCTTCTGAGGGAACAGCCCCAGCATTTT.

This clone was observed a single time. V is TRBV5-1 and J is TRBJ2-1; 8 bases map to TRBD2. Germline V gives CDR1 SGHRS, CDR2 YFSETQ. Trimming took 0 bases from V and 1 from J; bases not matched to a gene: 3. CDR3 size: 16 residues. The CDR3 reads CASSLGAGGSYNEQFF. Written as DNA, the CDR3 is TGCGCCAGCAGCTTGGGTGCGGGAGGATCCTACAATGAGCAGTTCTTC.

V gene TRBV9 combines with J gene TRBJ1-2; D ambiguous. In germline, CDR1 is SGDLS, CDR2 YYNGEE. Trimming took 3 bases from V and 4 from J, leaving 4 bases between them. The CDR3 is made up of 11 amino acids. The CDR3 loop reads CASSGVYGYTF. CDR3 in DNA: TGTGCCAGCAGCGGAGTCTATGGCTACACCTTC.

The rearrangement links TRBV30 to TRBJ2-1, with D possibly TRBD2 on 6 matching bases. V was trimmed by 5 bases and J by 4 bases, leaving 12 bases between them. The CDR3 has 13 residues. Germline V gives CDR1 GTSNPN, CDR2 SVGIG (reference sequence). This CDR3 is CAWHGSDYNEQFF. CDR3 nucleotides: TGTGCCTGGCACGGGAGCGATTACAATGAGCAGTTCTTC.

The chain couples TRBV7-8 to TRBJ2-5, with a possible D match to TRBD2 (5 bases). This CDR3 region has 14 residues. Germline V gene lookup returns CDR1 SGHVS and CDR2 FQNEAQ. Trimming stripped 0 bases from V and 6 bases from J, with 11 bases between. This CDR3 is CASSLALGRQTQYF. In DNA, the CDR3 is TGTGCCAGCAGCTTAGCGTTGGGGAGACAGACCCAGTACTTC.

The chain recombines TRBV24-1 with TRBJ2-5; 7 bases are a match to TRBD2. CDR3 length equals 16 residues. The V and J ends lost 1 base and 5 bases, in that order; junction bases with no gene match: 9. Per germline, CDR1 KGHDR and CDR2 SFDVKD. CDR3 nucleotide sequence: TGTGCCACCAGTGATTTCATCGCTGGGGGGGTCGAGACCCAGTACTTC. Amino acids: CATSDFIAGGVETQYF.

A remark on this clone: The identical CDR3 is also encoded by other nucleotide sequences in the sample. The chain links TRBV5-1 to TRBJ2-1; possible D gene TRBD2, 5 bases. The CDR3 consists of 15 residues. Trimming shortened V by 2 bases and J by 0 bases, and 9 bases separated the two germline ends. Germline CDR1 is SGHRS and CDR2 is YFSETQ. CDR3 sequence: CASSLRGSSYNEQFF. The CDR3 nucleotides read TGCGCCAGCAGCTTACGAGGGAGCTCCTACAATGAGCAGTTCTTC.

The chain has TRBV19 and TRBJ2-3; the match to TRBD1 covers 7 bases. Germline CDR1 and CDR2: LNHDA and SQIVND (reference sequence). V trimming: 8 bases; J trimming: 0 bases; junction bases outside the gene matches: 5. The CDR3 length is 14 residues. The CDR3 is CASRDRSSTDTQYF. DNA for the CDR3: TGTGCCAGTCGGGACAGATCTAGCACAGATACGCAGTATTTT. The variable domain in full, with the rest retrieved from reference TRBV19 and TRBJ2-3, is DGGITQSPKYLFRKEGQNVTLSCEQNLNHDAMYWYRQDPGQGLRLIYYSQIVNDFQKGDIAEGYSVSREKKESFPLTVTSAQKNPTAFYLCASRDRSSTDTQYFGPGTRLTVL.

The rearrangement uses TRBV19 and TRBJ2-1; D is perhaps TRBD1 (5 bases). The CDR3 totals 15 residues. The V end lost 6 bases, the J end lost 8 bases, and 20 bases lay between the germline ends. Looked up from germline, CDR1 is LNHDA and CDR2 is SQIVND (reference sequence). The DNA for the CDR3 is TGTGCCAGTAGGGATGGAGTGGGGCGTCTAGATGAGCAGTTCTTC. Encoded protein: CASRDGVGRLDEQFF.

The chain combines TRBV6-7 with TRBJ1-1; 7 bases fit TRBD1. TRBV6-7 is sorted into the ORF group, with uncertain function. There are 11 residues in the CDR3. J gave up 7 bases and V 10 bases, and 6 bases lay outside the gene matches. In DNA form, the CDR3 reads TGTGCCACGACAGGGCATTATGAAGCTTTCTTT. It specifies CATTGHYEAFF.

This clone has only one observation. The chain has TRBV5-4 and TRBJ2-1; TRBD2 agrees at 8 bases. Germline CDR1 and CDR2: SGHNT and YYREEE (reference sequence). The CDR3 spans 15 residues. The trim removed 4 bases at V and 4 bases at J, leaving 7 bases unmatched. In DNA form, the CDR3 reads TGTGCCAGCAGCCGTCTGGCGGGGGGATACAATGAGCAGTTCTTC. This encodes CASSRLAGGYNEQFF. The full variable domain, its missing parts supplied by reference TRBV5-4 and TRBJ2-1, is ETGVTQSPTHLIKTRGQQVTLRCSSQSGHNTVSWYQQALGQGPQFIFQYYREEENGRGNFPPRFSGLQFPNYSSELNVNALELDDSALYLCASSRLAGGYNEQFFGPGTRLTVL.

This clone was observed a single time. The chain links TRBV6-6 to TRBJ1-2; D remains unclear. The CDR3 extends over 12 amino acids. Germline V gives CDR1 MNHNY, CDR2 SVGAGI (reference sequence). Between the trimmed V and J ends, which lost 0 bases and 10 bases, there was a span of 9 bases. This CDR3 reads CASSYSSHSYTF. In DNA form, the CDR3 reads TGTGCCAGCAGTTACTCGTCGCACTCCTACACCTTC.

To note about this clone: Other DNA sequences in the sample encode the same CDR3. V usage is TRBV3-1 (or the pseudogene TRBV3-2) and J usage is TRBJ1-5; 11 bases are a match to TRBD1. Trimming removed 3 bases from V and 4 bases from J; junction bases left unmatched: 5. Germline V CDR1 and CDR2: LGHDT, YNNKEL (reference sequence). The CDR3 is 16 amino acids. This chain's CDR3 is CASSQAGTGGNQPQHF. The CDR3 bases are TGTGCCAGCAGCCAGGCAGGGACAGGGGGTAATCAGCCCCAGCATTTT.

V and J are TRBV28 and TRBJ1-1; maybe TRBD1 (5 bases). Germline loops: CDR1 MDHEN, CDR2 SYDVKM. Trimming left V 4 bases short and J 1 base short, with 10 bases between. This CDR3 is 14 amino acids long. CDR3 in amino acids: CASSSHTGNTEAFF. DNA for the CDR3: TGTGCCAGCAGTTCACACACAGGGAACACTGAAGCTTTCTTT.

The chain is built from TRBV19 and TRBJ2-7, with D possibly being TRBD2 (5 bases). Trimming left V 3 bases short and J 0 bases short, with 15 bases between. The CDR3 length is 16 residues. Germline assignment: CDR1 LNHDA and CDR2 SQIVND (reference sequence). The CDR3 nucleotides read TGTGCCAGTAGTATGTCCCCAGCGGAAAGCTCCTACGAGCAGTACTTC. Translating gives CASSMSPAESSYEQYF.

The rearrangement uses TRBV7-8 and TRBJ2-7, with a tentative D call TRBD1 (5 bases). Germline assignment: CDR1 SGHVS and CDR2 FQNEAQ. This CDR3 region has 15 residues. Trimming took 3 bases from V and 1 from J, leaving 13 bases between them. The CDR3 spells CASSLVVGASYEQYF. The CDR3 bases are TGTGCCAGCAGCTTGGTGGTAGGGGCGTCCTACGAGCAGTACTTC.

This chain connects TRBV6-5 to TRBJ2-3; D gene unclear. Germline CDR1 and CDR2: MNHEY and SVGAGI. Between the trimmed V and J ends, which lost 7 bases and 2 bases, there was a span of 10 bases. The CDR3 is 13 residues long. CDR3 nucleotides: TGTGCCAGCACTCCAAGCGTCACAGATACGCAGTATTTT. It specifies CASTPSVTDTQYF.

The CDR3 protein is CASSKARIWGQSSYEQYF. CDR3 coding DNA: TGTGCCAGCAGCAAAGCGCGCATTTGGGGACAGAGCTCCTACGAGCAGTACTTC. The rearrangement joins TRBV21-1 to TRBJ2-7; whether TRBD1, the table's D call, matches the DNA was not checked. TRBV21-1 is assigned pseudogene status. The CDR3 runs to 18 residues.

The J gene is TRBJ2-3, the V gene TRBV29-1, with a weak D call TRBD1 (6 bases). V was trimmed by 4 bases and J by 2 bases, leaving 13 bases between them. This CDR3 is built from 14 residues. CDR1 is SQVTM, CDR2 ANQGSEA, per germline. CDR3 in amino acids: CSVAQGTDTDTQYF. For the CDR3, the DNA is TGCAGCGTTGCGCAGGGGACGGACACAGATACGCAGTATTTT.

This clone showed up just once. This chain connects TRBV7-8 to TRBJ2-7; TRBD1 matches at 8 bases. The CDR3 runs 14 residues. The germline V gene has CDR1 SGHVS and CDR2 FQNEAQ. With 4 bases clipped from V and 3 bases from J, the junction kept 5 bases outside the gene matches. CDR3 nucleotide sequence: TGTGCCAGCAGCTATGACAGGGGAGGCTACGAGCAGTACTTC. Amino acids: CASSYDRGGYEQYF.

V is TRBV3-1 (or the pseudogene TRBV3-2) and J is TRBJ1-4; maybe TRBD1 (5 bases). Per germline, CDR1 LGHDT and CDR2 YNNKEL (reference sequence). This CDR3 contains 12 residues. The CDR3: CAAGPADEKLFF. CDR3 coding DNA: TGTGCTGCGGGGCCGGCGGATGAAAAACTGTTTTTT.

This rearrangement joins TRBV28 to TRBJ1-4; TRBD1 aligns across 11 bases. Germline assignment: CDR1 MDHEN and CDR2 SYDVKM. The CDR3 spans 15 residues. The trim removed 6 bases at V and 4 bases at J, leaving 4 bases unmatched. DNA for the CDR3: TGTGCCAGCAGGCCCGGGACAGGGGGTAATGAAAAACTGTTTTTT. Encoded protein: CASRPGTGGNEKLFF.

This chain joins TRBV27 and TRBJ1-2; 7 bases agree with TRBD1. V shed 8 bases and J 1 base; nucleotides not matched to a gene: 7. The CDR3 extends over 14 amino acids. Germline CDR1 and CDR2: MNHEY and SMNVEV (reference sequence). The CDR3 DNA reads as TGTGCCAGCGGAAGACAGGGTTTTAACTATGGCTACACCTTC. It codes for CASGRQGFNYGYTF.

The V gene is TRBV29-1, the J gene TRBJ1-2; D is uncertain. Per the germline V gene, CDR1 is SQVTM and CDR2 is ANQGSEA. Trimming pared 0 bases from V and 2 bases from J, leaving 16 bases between. The CDR3 is made up of 16 amino acids. Written as DNA, the CDR3 is TGCAGCGTTGAAGATCGGGTCGGCAAGACCAACTATGGCTACACCTTC. Translation gives CSVEDRVGKTNYGYTF.